The 8 T cell receptor beta chains presented below share a single source sample, sequenced in a study of T-cell reconstitution after alpha-beta-depleted transplantation in children. Using unique molecular identifiers, the investigators prepared the TCRbeta library. TCRdb reprocessed the PCR reads via MiXCR and lists one record per CDR3 protein. The sample holds about 610,000 distinct CDR3 sequences; 10% are singletons and the top ten take less than 4.5%. This material consisted of PBMCs from the stem cell graft donor, taken from the stem cell graft. The receptor set was obtained from a human donor who donated a stem cell graft to a child with acute myeloid leukemia.

The rearrangement uses TRBV7-2 and TRBJ1-1; 11 nucleotides line up with TRBD1. V dropped 6 bases and J dropped 5; count of bases not matched to a gene: 8. This CDR3 is built from 15 residues. Germline V gene sequence: CDR1 SGHTA, CDR2 FQGNSA. CDR3 residues: CASRRDRGVRTEAFF. The CDR3 bases are TGTGCCAGCAGGCGGGACAGGGGGGTTAGGACTGAAGCTTTCTTT.

V and J are TRBV15 and TRBJ2-1, with a weak D call TRBD2 (6 bases). CDR1 is LNHNV and CDR2 is YYDKDF in the germline V gene (reference sequence). V shed 1 base and J shed 5 bases, with 12 bases lying between them. The CDR3 is 15 residues long. The CDR3 region has the DNA TGTGCCACCAGCAGAGGGGGGGTAGGGAACAATGAGCAGTTCTTC. Its protein is CATSRGGVGNNEQFF.

This clonotype has a handful of counts. The DNA for the CDR3 is TGCAGTGCTAGAGACGTTTTCGGGGCCTCCAATGAGCAGTTCTTC. Protein product: CSARDVFGASNEQFF. The chain uses TRBV20-1 and TRBJ2-1; either TRBD1 or TRBD2 may supply D (5 bases each). Trimming shortened V by 0 bases and J by 6 bases, and 15 bases separated the two germline ends. The CDR3 covers 15 residues. The germline CDR1 and CDR2 sequences are DFQATT and SNEGSKA (reference sequence).

This rearrangement joins TRBV20-1 to TRBJ2-7; D not resolved. Germline lookup yields CDR1 DFQATT and CDR2 SNEGSKA (reference sequence). The V and J ends lost 1 base and 5 bases respectively, with 18 bases between them. The CDR3 is made up of 15 amino acids. The CDR3 is CSARVYSIATNEQYF. CDR3 nucleotides: TGCAGTGCTAGAGTCTACAGCATCGCTACTAACGAGCAGTACTTC.

This clonotype was detected a few times. The J gene is TRBJ2-1, the V gene TRBV9; TRBD2 matches at 11 bases. The germline CDR1 and CDR2 sequences are SGDLS and YYNGEE. Trimming cost V 3 bases and J 9 bases; bases outside gene matches: 8. The CDR3 sequence is 15 residues long. CDR3 region: CASSEGIAGGSEQFF. CDR3 DNA: TGTGCCAGCAGCGAGGGCATAGCGGGAGGGAGTGAGCAGTTCTTC. The whole variable domain, remainder taken from reference TRBV9 and TRBJ2-1, is DSGVTQTPKHLITATGQRVTLRCSPRSGDLSVYWYQQSLDQGLQFLIQYYNGEERAKGNILERFSAQQFPDLHSELNLSSLELGDSALYFCASSEGIAGGSEQFFGPGTRLTVL.

The CDR3 spells CSVRGGLANNEQFF. CDR3 DNA sequence: TGCAGCGTCCGGGGGGGACTAGCGAATAATGAGCAGTTCTTC. The rearrangement joins TRBV29-1 to TRBJ2-1; 10 bases line up with TRBD2. Germline V gives CDR1 SQVTM, CDR2 ANQGSEA. The CDR3 length is 14 residues. With 6 bases clipped from V and 7 bases from J, the junction kept 9 bases outside the gene matches.

This sequence joins TRBV3-1 and TRBJ1-5; TRBD1 might be the D (5 bases). CDR3 size: 15 residues. Deletions cut 4 bases from V and 7 bases from J, with 17 bases between. Per the germline V gene, CDR1 is LGHDT and CDR2 is YNNKEL (reference sequence). CDR3 sequence: CASSPSGGEGQPQHF. CDR3 DNA sequence: TGTGCCAGCAGCCCCTCTGGGGGGGAGGGACAGCCCCAGCATTTT.

This clonotype has at least ten counts. The chain carries TRBV4-2 and TRBJ2-1, with TRBD1 identical over 12 bases. After removal of 4 bases from V and 7 bases from J, the junction contained 2 bases not matched to a gene. This CDR3 comprises 14 residues. CDR1 and CDR2 from the germline V gene are LGHNA and YNFKEQ. The CDR3 region is CASSRGQGANEQFF. The CDR3 DNA reads as TGTGCCAGCAGCCGGGGACAGGGGGCAAATGAGCAGTTCTTC.